This TCR beta chain derives from a study of tumor and adjacent non-tumor tissue in lung cancer. Study details: Patients comprised about a dozen adenocarcinoma, 2 squamous cell carcinoma and 1 small cell lung cancer. The study, taken as a whole, reports: In normal lung, the top 100 clones were significantly more dominant than in tumor.

The template was RNA from unsorted bulk tissue. More than 3 cm separated this lung sample from the edge of the tumor. Three rounds of nested PCR, following a modified ARM-PCR protocol, produced the TCRbeta library. TCRdb ran MiXCR on the multiplex PCR reads and lists one entry per CDR3 protein. The table lists around 100,000 distinct CDR3 sequences, 60% to 80% of them singletons. The CDR3 is made up of 16 amino acids. As regards this clonotype: Its target is not known. This may come from a read error, since a much larger clone is one base off.

The V call is TRBV12-3 or TRBV12-4, the J call TRBJ2-3; TRBD2 matches 13 bases. Sequenced material: distant non-tumor lung tissue. This clonotype was obtained from a man aged 30-40 years with non-small cell lung cancer. Here the CDR3 reads CAISSGLAGVIDTQYF. As DNA, the CDR3 is TGTGCCATCAGTTCAGGACTAGCGGGAGTAATAGATACGCAGTATTTT.